The 3 T cell receptor beta chains in this list originate from one sample, sequenced in a study of blood T cell repertoires in COVID-19. Only in-frame clones appear in the TCRdb table, and some are missing; sequencing was by immunoSEQ multiplex PCR. The sample records 35,000 to 45,000 clones, around nine tenths being singletons. Sequences were obtained from peripheral blood. These receptors were collected from a human donor in a cohort sampled during active COVID-19.

This clone has just one count. The chain has TRBV6-5 and TRBJ2-3, with 9 nucleotides matching TRBD2. The CDR3 extends over 13 amino acids. J lost 10 bases, V lost 2 bases, and 4 bases had no gene match. Looked up from germline, CDR1 is MNHEY and CDR2 is SVGAGI. The CDR3 DNA sequence: TGTGCCAGCAGTTACCCCGGACTAGCGTCGCAGTATTTT. It specifies CASSYPGLASQYF.

The chain couples TRBV5-6 to TRBJ2-2; unclear D gene. This CDR3 contains 12 residues. Germline-derived CDR1 and CDR2 are SGHDT and YYEEEE. The germline V and J ends were trimmed by 2 bases and 7 bases, with 6 bases remaining between them. This CDR3 is CASSFTFGELFF. DNA for the CDR3: TGTGCCAGCAGCTTTACATTCGGGGAGCTGTTTTTT.

The chain couples TRBV7-3 to TRBJ1-2, with a weak D call TRBD1 (6 bases). The CDR3 is made up of 15 amino acids. V was pared by 2 bases and J by 5 bases, with 15 bases between. Germline V CDR1 and CDR2: SGHTA, FQGTGA. Here the CDR3 DNA reads TGTGCCAGCAGCTTAGCTGGGGGGGCCGGGTATGGCTACACCTTC. Its protein product is CASSLAGGAGYGYTF.